This TCR beta chain was recovered during a study of T cells after yellow fever vaccination. General study points: The study re-detected most primary-vaccination clones after the booster (96% CD4, just over 85% CD8).

TCRdb ran MiXCR on the 5' RACE reads and lists one entry per CDR3 protein. The table records roughly 120,000 distinct CDR3 sequences, 8.4% of them present only once. Germline lookup yields CDR1 SGHDT and CDR2 YYEEEE. Trimming removed 0 bases at V and 3 bases at J, with 10 bases between. The CDR3 spans 14 residues. To note about this clonotype: The antigen is not known.

The sequencing used CD8+ T cells sorted from PBMCs, collected 45 days after the yellow fever booster vaccination. V usage is TRBV5-6 and J usage is TRBJ2-7; no reliable D call. This TCR was recovered from a young man who received the YFV17D yellow fever vaccine. In nucleotides, the CDR3 is TGTGCCAGCAGCTTGGAGGAAGGGAACTACGAGCAGTACTTC. It encodes CASSLEEGNYEQYF.